Shown below are 7 T cell receptor beta chains from a single sample sequenced in a study of blood T cells in healthy people across ages. A second about 6 to 11 cycle PCR used barcoded and J-beta primers. TCRdb fed the 5' RACE reads into MiXCR, producing one record per CDR3 protein. Of 700,000 or so distinct CDR3 sequences listed, 35% to 50% are singletons. Sequenced material: blood. All receptors derive from an elderly man in good health.

V usage is TRBV9 and J usage is TRBJ2-3; 10 bases line up with TRBD2. V lost 3 bases to trimming and J lost 4 bases; unmatched junction nucleotides: 5. Germline-derived CDR1 and CDR2 are SGDLS and YYNGEE. The CDR3 is 15 amino acids. The CDR3, as DNA: TGTGCCAGCAGCGGGAGCGGGGGGGCCCCAGATACGCAGTATTTT. Amino acids: CASSGSGGAPDTQYF.

This clonotype appeared a few times. DNA of the CDR3: TGTGCCACCAGCAGAGATGTCAGGGGGTTCAACGAGCAGTACTTC. This encodes CATSRDVRGFNEQYF. J is TRBJ2-7 and V is TRBV15; TRBD1 matches 7 bases. There are 15 residues in the CDR3. CDR1 is LNHNV and CDR2 is YYDKDF in the germline V gene (reference sequence). Losses at the gene ends were 0 bases for V and 5 bases for J; bases not matched to a gene: 7.

This clonotype was recorded a few times. Here the CDR3 reads CASSTKGWTSTDTQYF. The CDR3 coding sequence is TGTGCCAGCAGTACCAAGGGGTGGACTAGCACAGATACGCAGTATTTT. The chain uses TRBV27 and TRBJ2-3; D tentatively fits TRBD1 or TRBD2 (5 bases each). Germline CDR1 reads MNHEY; CDR2 reads SMNVEV (reference sequence). Trimming took off 5 bases at V and 0 bases at J, with 15 bases between the two ends. The CDR3 runs 16 residues.

The chain carries TRBV7-8 and TRBJ1-1; D is unresolved. V was trimmed by 0 bases and J by 1 base, leaving 6 bases between them. Germline lookup yields CDR1 SGHVS and CDR2 FQNEAQ. The CDR3 runs 14 residues. In DNA form, the CDR3 reads TGTGCCAGCAGCTTAGCTCAGAGGAACACTGAAGCTTTCTTT. This translates into CASSLAQRNTEAFF.

The chain carries TRBV6-2 or TRBV6-3 and TRBJ2-2; D gene uncertain. The CDR3 runs 12 residues. The V and J ends lost 5 bases and 6 bases respectively, with 7 bases between them. From germline, CDR1 is MNHEY and CDR2 SVGEGT. CDR3 in amino acids: CASSPLPGELFF. The CDR3 DNA reads as TGTGCCAGCAGTCCACTCCCCGGGGAGCTGTTTTTT.

Note on this clonotype: One base away lies a much larger clone, so this may be a sequencing read error. The chain combines TRBV5-1 with TRBJ2-1; 7 bases line up with TRBD2. Germline assignment: CDR1 SGHRS and CDR2 YFSETQ. The CDR3 covers 14 residues. With 4 bases clipped from V and 9 bases from J, the junction kept 10 bases outside the gene matches. The CDR3 loop is CASSLGREGSEQFF. For the CDR3, the DNA is TGCGCCAGCAGCCTTGGCAGGGAGGGTTCTGAGCAGTTCTTC.

The chain recombines TRBV7-2 with TRBJ2-7; TRBD2 matches 9 bases. The CDR3 covers 15 residues. The germline V gene has CDR1 SGHTA and CDR2 FQGNSA. With V trimmed by 6 bases and J by 7 bases, 13 bases remained unmatched. CDR3 DNA sequence: TGTGCCAGCAGTGGTAGCGGGAGTGTGTACAATGAGCAGTACTTC. This gives the protein CASSGSGSVYNEQYF.